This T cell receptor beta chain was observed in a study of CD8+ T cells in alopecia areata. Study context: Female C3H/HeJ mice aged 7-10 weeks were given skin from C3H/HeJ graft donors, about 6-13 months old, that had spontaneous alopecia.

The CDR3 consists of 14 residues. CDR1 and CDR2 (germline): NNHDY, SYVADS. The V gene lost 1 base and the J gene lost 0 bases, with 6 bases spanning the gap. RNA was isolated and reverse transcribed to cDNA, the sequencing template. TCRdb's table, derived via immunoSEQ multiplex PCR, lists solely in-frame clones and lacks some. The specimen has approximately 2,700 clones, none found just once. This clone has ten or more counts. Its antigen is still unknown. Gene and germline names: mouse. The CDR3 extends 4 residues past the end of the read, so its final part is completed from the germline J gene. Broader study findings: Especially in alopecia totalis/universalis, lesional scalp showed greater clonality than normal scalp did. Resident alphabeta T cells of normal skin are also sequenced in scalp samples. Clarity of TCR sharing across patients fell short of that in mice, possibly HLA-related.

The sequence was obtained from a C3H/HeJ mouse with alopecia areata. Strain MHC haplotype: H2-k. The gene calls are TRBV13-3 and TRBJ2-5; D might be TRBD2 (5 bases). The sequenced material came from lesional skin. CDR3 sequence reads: CASSDYWNQDTQYF. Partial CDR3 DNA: TGTGCCAGCAGTGATTACTGGAACCAAGAC.